This T cell receptor (beta chain) appears in the sequencing data of a study of blood T cell repertoires in COVID-19. Study as a whole: The United States, Italy and Spain were the sources of the acute and convalescent COVID-19 samples. Sample material is recorded as cDNA or gDNA derived from T cells, B-cell-depleted T cells, or PBMCs.

The germline gives CDR1 SGHRS, CDR2 YFSETQ. The length of the CDR3 is 17 residues. Trimming took off 0 bases at V and 5 bases at J, with 20 bases between the two ends. Original analysis: Amplification from reference gene primers served as the basis for estimated nucleated cell counts. The assay was immunoSEQ multiplex PCR, and TCRdb's table has in-frame clones only and misses some. The DNA was the basis for D and trimming; V, J and clone size are from that table. The table lists approximately 150,000 clones, roughly 89% of them singletons. J is TRBJ2-5 and V is TRBV5-1, with D possibly TRBD2 on 7 matching bases. The sequence was obtained from a woman in her forties or fifties with active or convalescent COVID-19. Specimen: peripheral blood. The CDR3 nucleotides read TGCGCCAGCAGCTTGGCTTTTTGGGGGGGGCTTGAGGAGACCCAGTACTTC. Amino acid sequence: CASSLAFWGGLEETQYF.